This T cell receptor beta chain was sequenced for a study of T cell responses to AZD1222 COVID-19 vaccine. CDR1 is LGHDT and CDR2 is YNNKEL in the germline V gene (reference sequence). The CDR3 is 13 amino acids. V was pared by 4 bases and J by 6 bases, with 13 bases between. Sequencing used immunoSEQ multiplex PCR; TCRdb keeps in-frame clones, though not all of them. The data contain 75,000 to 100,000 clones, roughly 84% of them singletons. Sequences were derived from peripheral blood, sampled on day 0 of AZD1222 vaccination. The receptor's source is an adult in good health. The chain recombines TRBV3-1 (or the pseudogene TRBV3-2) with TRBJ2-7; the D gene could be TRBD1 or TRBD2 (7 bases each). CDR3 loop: CASSRARGGEQYF. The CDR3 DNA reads TGTGCCAGCAGCCGAGCCAGGGGGGGCGAGCAGTACTTC.